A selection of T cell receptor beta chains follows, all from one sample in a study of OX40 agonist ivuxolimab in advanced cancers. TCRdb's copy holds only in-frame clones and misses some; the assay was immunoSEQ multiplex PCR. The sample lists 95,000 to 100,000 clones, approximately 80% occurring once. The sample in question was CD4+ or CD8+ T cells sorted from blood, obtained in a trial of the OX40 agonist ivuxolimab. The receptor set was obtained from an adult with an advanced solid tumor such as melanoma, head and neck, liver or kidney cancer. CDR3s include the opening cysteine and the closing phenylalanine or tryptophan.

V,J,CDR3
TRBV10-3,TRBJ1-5,CAISESLIGDRQPQHF
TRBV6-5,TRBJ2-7,CASSYSQDRLTSEQYF
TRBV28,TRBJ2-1,CASSLGGSSYNEQFF
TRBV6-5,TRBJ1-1,CASRWTGKAFF
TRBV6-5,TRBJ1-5,CASNEQYSNQPQHF
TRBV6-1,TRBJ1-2,CASSVNRDLKTYF
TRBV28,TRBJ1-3,CASSLLQVSGNTIYF
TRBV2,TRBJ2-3,CASKRGAGLTDTQYF
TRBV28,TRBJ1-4,CASSLGGPKLFF
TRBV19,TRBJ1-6,CASSIGPRAYNSPLHF
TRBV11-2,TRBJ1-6,CASLGQGGGTPLHF
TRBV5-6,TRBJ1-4,CASSSMGGTNEKLFF
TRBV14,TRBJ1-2,CASSQDLPRESPASNGYTF
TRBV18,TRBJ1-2,CASSPPAGLYGYTF